The T cell receptor beta chain under discussion was sequenced for a study of early T cells in non-severe SARS-CoV-2 infection. Study in general: Sequenced bulk RNA came from whole blood that was unsorted, and chains were unpaired.

The CDR3 is made up of 15 amino acids. Germline CDR1 reads KGHSH; CDR2 reads LQKENI. Deletions cut 1 base from V and 0 bases from J, with 10 bases between. This clonotype was seen repeatedly, ten times or more. MiXCR, run by TCRdb on the 5' RACE reads, gives a single entry per CDR3 protein. The sample contains about 40,000 distinct CDR3 sequences, 5.4% of which appear only once. The chain has TRBV18 and TRBJ2-7; D may match TRBD1 or TRBD2 (5 bases each). This TCR derives from an adult who was a healthcare worker with PCR-confirmed SARS-CoV-2 infection or an uninfected control (not recorded which). This specimen was whole blood, taken at baseline. In DNA, the CDR3 is TGTGCCAGCTCACCACAGCCAGGGAGCTCCTACGAGCAGTACGTC. This sequence encodes CASSPQPGSSYEQYV.